These 22 T cell receptor beta chains were sequenced from one sample in a study of blood T cell repertoires in COVID-19. Clones were read by immunoSEQ multiplex PCR, and TCRdb kept only the in-frame ones, dropping some. Among 90,000 to 150,000 clones, 85% to 90% were seen once, and the ten largest hold 3.9%. What was sequenced was peripheral blood. The receptors come from a man aged 60 to 75 with acute or convalescent COVID-19.

V and J are TRBV6-5 and TRBJ2-7; 10 positions match TRBD1. Germline V gene lookup returns CDR1 MNHEY and CDR2 SVGAGI. V shed 6 bases and J 3 bases; nucleotides not matched to a gene: 5. The CDR3 totals 14 residues. The CDR3 DNA reads TGTGCCAGCAGGGGGGGACAGGGGAGCTACGAGCAGTACTTC. This gives the protein CASRGGQGSYEQYF.

The genes are TRBV7-9 and TRBJ2-7; 10 bases match TRBD2. The CDR3 contains 18 residues. Germline V gene lookup returns CDR1 SEHNR and CDR2 FQNEAQ (reference sequence). V lost 5 bases, J lost 6 bases, and 19 bases stayed unmatched. CDR3 DNA: TGTGCCAGCAGCCCCCGCACTAGCGGGAATAGTGTGATAGCCGAGCAGTACTTC. Encoded protein: CASSPRTSGNSVIAEQYF.

The genes are TRBV7-3 and TRBJ2-1; 8 bases map to TRBD2. Trimming removed 5 bases from V and 12 bases from J; junction bases left unmatched: 9. The CDR3 length is 13 residues. Germline V lookup: CDR1 SGHTA, CDR2 FQGTGA. Written as DNA, the CDR3 is TGTGCCAGCAGCCTCGAAGCGGGAGTTGGGCAGTTCTTC. Translating gives CASSLEAGVGQFF.

The chain recombines TRBV3-1 (or the pseudogene TRBV3-2) with TRBJ1-1; TRBD1 agrees at 11 bases. Germline V lookup: CDR1 LGHDT, CDR2 YNNKEL (reference sequence). CDR3 size: 19 residues. V gave up 1 base and J gave up 0 bases; unmatched junction bases: 10. In nucleotides, the CDR3 is TGTGCCAGCAGCCAAGTTCCGGGACAGGGGGGCCGCATGAACACTGAAGCTTTCTTT. Protein sequence: CASSQVPGQGGRMNTEAFF.

The gene calls are TRBV7-6 and TRBJ1-1; the match to TRBD1 covers 7 bases. The CDR3 has 15 amino acids. Germline trimming cut 2 bases from V and 2 bases from J; bases unmatched to any gene: 5. Per germline, CDR1 SGHVS and CDR2 FNYEAQ. For the CDR3, the DNA is TGTGCCAGCAGCTTATATGACAGGGAAAACACTGAAGCTTTCTTT. It encodes CASSLYDRENTEAFF.

The chain carries TRBV11-2 and TRBJ2-7; 9 positions match TRBD1. The CDR3 is 11 amino acids. CDR1 and CDR2 from the germline V gene are SGHAT and FQNNGV. V shed 4 bases, J shed 13 bases, and the junction held 5 bases outside the gene matches. As DNA, the CDR3 is TGTGCCAGCAGCTCTCCGGGACAGGGCTACTTC. This translates into CASSSPGQGYF.

The rearrangement joins TRBV3-1 (or the pseudogene TRBV3-2) to TRBJ1-6; 7 nucleotides align to TRBD1. V trimming: 4 bases; J trimming: 8 bases; junction bases outside the gene matches: 5. The germline CDR1 and CDR2 sequences are LGHDT and YNNKEL (reference sequence). The CDR3 consists of 14 residues. CDR3 coding DNA: TGTGCCAGCAGCCTTGGACAGGCAGATTCACCCCTCCACTTT. Protein product: CASSLGQADSPLHF.

This chain connects TRBV28 to TRBJ1-4, with 8 positions matching TRBD1. V dropped 4 bases and J dropped 9; count of bases not matched to a gene: 10. The CDR3 spans 15 residues. Germline V gene lookup returns CDR1 MDHEN and CDR2 SYDVKM. The CDR3 sequence is CASSSPTGGRKKLFF. As DNA, the CDR3 is TGTGCCAGCAGTTCGCCAACAGGGGGTCGAAAAAAACTGTTTTTT.

The genes are TRBV25-1 and TRBJ2-1; perhaps TRBD1 as D (5 bases). Germline CDR1 is MGHDK and CDR2 is SYGVNS. CDR3 size: 15 residues. Trimming cost V 3 bases and J 3 bases, with 12 bases left between them. CDR3 in DNA: TGTGCCAGCAGTGAGGATCTGGGGCGCTACAATGAGCAGTTCTTC. It codes for CASSEDLGRYNEQFF.

The V and J genes are TRBV27 and TRBJ1-6; no reliable D call. CDR3 length: 16 amino acids. V lost 4 bases, J lost 4 bases, and 14 bases lay in between. CDR1 MNHEY and CDR2 SMNVEV come from the germline V gene (reference sequence). The CDR3: CASSSRSAGYNSPLHF. CDR3 in DNA: TGTGCCAGCAGTTCCCGGTCGGCGGGTTATAATTCACCCCTCCACTTT.

This chain joins TRBV27 and TRBJ2-7; a weak D match, TRBD1 (5 bases). V was shortened by 6 bases and J by 3 bases, with 15 bases between the two germline ends. The CDR3 covers 14 residues. Germline values: CDR1 MNHEY, CDR2 SMNVEV (reference sequence). DNA for the CDR3: TGTGCCAGCAGACCGGCAGGGATCGGCTACGAGCAGTACTTC. Translating it yields CASRPAGIGYEQYF.

This chain joins TRBV19 and TRBJ1-5, with a possible D match to TRBD1 (5 bases). V gave up 11 bases and J gave up 5 bases, with 16 bases separating them. CDR3 length equals 13 residues. Germline lookup yields CDR1 LNHDA and CDR2 SQIVND (reference sequence). For the CDR3, the DNA is TGTGCCGCCCAAGGGGCCCATGATCAGCCCCAGCATTTT. Its translation is CAAQGAHDQPQHF.

The CDR3 reads CASSSTRADTQYF. The CDR3 DNA reads TGTGCCAGCAGCTCCACTAGGGCCGATACGCAGTATTTT. The gene calls are TRBV5-4 and TRBJ2-3; maybe TRBD2 (5 bases). The CDR3 loop spans 13 amino acids. CDR1 and CDR2 (germline): SGHNT, YYREEE (reference sequence). V lost 3 bases and J lost 6, with 11 bases in between.

The rearrangement uses TRBV5-4 and TRBJ1-4, with 10 bases identical to TRBD1. Germline loops: CDR1 SGHNT, CDR2 YYREEE (reference sequence). The CDR3 totals 15 residues. The V gene end was trimmed by 3 bases and the J gene end by 6 bases; junction bases not matched to a gene: 5. The CDR3 loop reads CASSSQTGGHEKLFF. For the CDR3, the DNA is TGTGCCAGCAGCTCCCAGACAGGGGGCCATGAAAAACTGTTTTTT.

The chain joins TRBV29-1 to TRBJ2-3; D remains ambiguous. CDR3 length: 16 amino acids. CDR1 and CDR2 (germline): SQVTM, ANQGSEA. Trimming shortened V by 3 bases and J by 0 bases, and 16 bases separated the two germline ends. For the CDR3, the DNA is TGCAGCGTTGATCAAATAGCTGTAGCTAGCACAGATACGCAGTATTTT. Its protein product is CSVDQIAVASTDTQYF.

In this sample, this clone turned up a few times. The chain couples TRBV2 to TRBJ1-2; D possibly corresponds to TRBD1 (5 bases). Germline V CDR1 and CDR2: SNHLY, FYNNEI. This CDR3 spans 13 amino acids. Trimming took off 6 bases at V and 5 bases at J, with 13 bases between the two ends. This CDR3 reads CASRVEGTYGYTF. The DNA for the CDR3 is TGTGCCAGCAGGGTCGAAGGGACTTATGGCTACACCTTC.

The chain has TRBV28 and TRBJ2-7; D gene ambiguous. V dropped 1 base and J dropped 6 bases, with 13 bases sitting between them. In germline, CDR1 is MDHEN, CDR2 SYDVKM. The CDR3 has 14 residues. Written as DNA, the CDR3 is TGTGCCAGCAGTTTATCCCCCTTACTAACCGAGCAGTACTTC. Its protein product is CASSLSPLLTEQYF.

The chain recombines TRBV7-2 with TRBJ2-2, with 13 bases identical to TRBD2. V gave up 3 bases and J gave up 5 bases; unmatched junction bases: 6. CDR1 is SGHTA and CDR2 is FQGNSA in the germline V gene. The CDR3 length is 17 residues. CDR3 DNA sequence: TGTGCCAGCAGCTTTACTAGCGGGAGGGGGAGGACCGGGGAGCTGTTTTTT. It codes for CASSFTSGRGRTGELFF. Based on the CDR3 plus reference TRBV7-2 and TRBJ2-2, the full variable domain is GAGVSQSPSNKVTEKGKDVELRCDPISGHTALYWYRQSLGQGLEFLIYFQGNSAPDKSGLPSDRFSAERTGGSVSTLTIQRTQQEDSAVYLCASSFTSGRGRTGELFFGEGSRLTVL.

V usage is TRBV5-1 and J usage is TRBJ2-3; TRBD2 is a possible D gene (5 bases). The CDR3 runs 15 residues. The V end lost 2 bases, the J end lost 5 bases, and 15 bases lay between the germline ends. Germline CDR1 and CDR2: SGHRS and YFSETQ. This CDR3 is CASSLGSPGLDTQYF. CDR3 sequence (DNA): TGCGCCAGCAGCTTAGGATCGCCGGGGTTAGATACGCAGTATTTT. The complete variable domain, with remaining parts taken from reference TRBV5-1 and TRBJ2-3, reads KAGVTQTPRYLIKTRGQQVTLSCSPISGHRSVSWYQQTPGQGLQFLFEYFSETQRNKGNFPGRFSGRQFSNSRSEMNVSTLELGDSALYLCASSLGSPGLDTQYFGPGTRLTVL.

This chain joins TRBV6-2 or TRBV6-3 and TRBJ2-1; 10 bases are a match to TRBD1. Looked up from germline, CDR1 is MNHEY and CDR2 is SVGEGT. V lost 2 bases, J lost 3 bases, and 4 bases stayed unmatched. This CDR3 comprises 16 residues. The CDR3 protein is CASSYVGQGVYNEQFF. In DNA form, the CDR3 reads TGTGCCAGCAGTTACGTAGGACAGGGGGTCTACAATGAGCAGTTCTTC.

The chain uses TRBV30 and TRBJ2-1; D is unresolved. Trimming took off 5 bases at V and 1 base at J, with 9 bases between the two ends. The germline CDR1 and CDR2 sequences are GTSNPN and SVGIG (reference sequence). The CDR3 consists of 13 residues. CDR3 protein: CAWEAGSYNEQFF. The CDR3 coding sequence is TGTGCCTGGGAGGCAGGATCCTACAATGAGCAGTTCTTC.

This clone showed up just once. The rearrangement links TRBV24-1 to TRBJ1-5; no clear D gene. This CDR3 has 16 amino acids. Germline-derived CDR1 and CDR2 are KGHDR and SFDVKD. The ends were cut back, 3 bases at V and 0 bases at J, with 11 bases in the middle. CDR3 sequence (DNA): TGTGCCACCAGTGATCAAGGACTGGATAGCAATCAGCCCCAGCATTTT. Its translation is CATSDQGLDSNQPQHF.